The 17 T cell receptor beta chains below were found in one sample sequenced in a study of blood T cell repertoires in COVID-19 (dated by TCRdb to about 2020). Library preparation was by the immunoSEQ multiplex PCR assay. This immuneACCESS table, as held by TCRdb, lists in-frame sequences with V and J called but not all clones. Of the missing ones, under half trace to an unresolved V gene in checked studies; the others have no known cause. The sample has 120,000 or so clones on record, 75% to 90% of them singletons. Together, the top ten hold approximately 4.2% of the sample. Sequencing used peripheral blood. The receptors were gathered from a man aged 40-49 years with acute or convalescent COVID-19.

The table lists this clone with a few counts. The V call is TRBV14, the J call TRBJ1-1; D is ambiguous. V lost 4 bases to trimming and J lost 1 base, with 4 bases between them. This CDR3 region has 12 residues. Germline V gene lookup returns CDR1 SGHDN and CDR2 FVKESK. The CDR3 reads CASSRGNTEAFF. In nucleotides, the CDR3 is TGTGCCAGCAGCCGAGGGAACACTGAAGCTTTCTTT.

The CDR3 sequence: CASNRLGGGVRETQYF. CDR3 DNA: TGTGCCAGCAACCGACTCGGGGGGGGAGTGAGGGAGACCCAGTACTTC. The chain links TRBV9 to TRBJ2-5, with TRBD2 identical over 8 bases. The ends lost 6 bases at V and 5 bases at J; junction bases unmatched: 15. Germline-derived CDR1 and CDR2 are SGDLS and YYNGEE. The CDR3 spans 16 residues.

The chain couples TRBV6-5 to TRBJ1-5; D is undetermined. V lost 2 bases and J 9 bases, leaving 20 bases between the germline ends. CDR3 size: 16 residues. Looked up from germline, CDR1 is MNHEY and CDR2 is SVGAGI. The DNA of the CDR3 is TGTGCCAGCAGTTACGTTAAAGGGAGCGATTCACGGCCCCAGCATTTT. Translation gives CASSYVKGSDSRPQHF.

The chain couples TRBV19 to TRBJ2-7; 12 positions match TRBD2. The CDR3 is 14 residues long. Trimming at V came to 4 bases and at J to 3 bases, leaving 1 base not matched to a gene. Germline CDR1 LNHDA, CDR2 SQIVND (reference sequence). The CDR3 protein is CASSTTSGSYEQYF. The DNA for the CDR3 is TGTGCCAGTAGTACGACTAGCGGGAGCTACGAGCAGTACTTC.

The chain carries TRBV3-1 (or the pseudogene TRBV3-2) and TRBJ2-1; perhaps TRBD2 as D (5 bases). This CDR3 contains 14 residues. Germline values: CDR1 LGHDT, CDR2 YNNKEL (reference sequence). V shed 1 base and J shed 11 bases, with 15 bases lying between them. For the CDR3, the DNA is TGTGCCAGCAGCCAAGCCAGCGGACCCGATAAGCAGTTCTTC. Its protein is CASSQASGPDKQFF.

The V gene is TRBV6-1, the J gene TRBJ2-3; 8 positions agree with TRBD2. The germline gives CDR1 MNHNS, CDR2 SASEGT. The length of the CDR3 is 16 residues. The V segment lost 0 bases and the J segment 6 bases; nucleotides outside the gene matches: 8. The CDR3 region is CASSEALGLGADTQYF. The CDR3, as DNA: TGTGCCAGCAGTGAAGCGTTGGGACTAGGGGCCGATACGCAGTATTTT.

DNA for the CDR3: TGTGCCAGCAGCTTGCGGGCGGGGGGGCCTCAAGATACGCAGTATTTT. This gives the protein CASSLRAGGPQDTQYF. This sequence joins TRBV5-5 and TRBJ2-3; 9 nucleotides agree with TRBD2. CDR1 SGHKS and CDR2 YYEKEE come from the germline V gene (reference sequence). The CDR3 is made up of 16 amino acids. V trimming: 1 base; J trimming: 5 bases; junction bases outside the gene matches: 8.

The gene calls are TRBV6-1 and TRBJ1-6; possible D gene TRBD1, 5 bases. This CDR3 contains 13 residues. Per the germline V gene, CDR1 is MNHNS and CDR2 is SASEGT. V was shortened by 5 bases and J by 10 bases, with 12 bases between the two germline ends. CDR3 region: CASSSGVDSPLHF. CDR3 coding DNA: TGTGCCAGCAGTTCGGGGGTGGACTCACCCCTCCACTTT.

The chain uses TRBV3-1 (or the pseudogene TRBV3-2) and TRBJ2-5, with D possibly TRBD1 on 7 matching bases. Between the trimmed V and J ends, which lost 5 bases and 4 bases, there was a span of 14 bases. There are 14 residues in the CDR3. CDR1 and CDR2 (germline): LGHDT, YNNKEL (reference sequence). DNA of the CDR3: TGTGCCAGCAGCACCCGACAGGGAGGAGAGACCCAGTACTTC. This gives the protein CASSTRQGGETQYF.

CDR3 in DNA: TGTGCCAGCAGCGTAGGTCTCGGAACTAGCGGGATTCACAATGAGCAGTTCTTC. It specifies CASSVGLGTSGIHNEQFF. This chain links TRBV9 with TRBJ2-1; 10 bases fit TRBD2. The CDR3 is 18 residues long. With V trimmed by 0 bases and J by 5 bases, 11 bases remained unmatched. Germline lookup yields CDR1 SGDLS and CDR2 YYNGEE.

The CDR3 reads CAIGEYNSNQPQHF. The CDR3, as DNA: TGTGCCATCGGAGAGTACAATAGCAATCAGCCCCAGCATTTT. The chain links TRBV2 to TRBJ1-5; unclear D gene. Germline V gene data show CDR1 as SNHLY and CDR2 as FYNNEI. The CDR3 spans 14 residues. Trimming stripped 10 bases from V and 0 bases from J, with 13 bases between.

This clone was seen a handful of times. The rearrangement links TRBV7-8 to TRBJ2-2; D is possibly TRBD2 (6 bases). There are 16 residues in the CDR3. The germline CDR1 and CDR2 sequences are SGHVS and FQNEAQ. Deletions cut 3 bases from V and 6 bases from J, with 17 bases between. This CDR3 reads CASSLDPGVGAGELFF. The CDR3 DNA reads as TGTGCCAGCAGCTTGGACCCGGGAGTAGGAGCCGGGGAGCTGTTTTTT.

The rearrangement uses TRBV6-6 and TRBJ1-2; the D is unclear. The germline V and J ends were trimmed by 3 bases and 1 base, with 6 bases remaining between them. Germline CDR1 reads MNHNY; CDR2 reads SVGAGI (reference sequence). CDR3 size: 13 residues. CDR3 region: CASSYSLNYGYTF. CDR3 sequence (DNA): TGTGCCAGCAGTTATAGTCTTAACTATGGCTACACCTTC.

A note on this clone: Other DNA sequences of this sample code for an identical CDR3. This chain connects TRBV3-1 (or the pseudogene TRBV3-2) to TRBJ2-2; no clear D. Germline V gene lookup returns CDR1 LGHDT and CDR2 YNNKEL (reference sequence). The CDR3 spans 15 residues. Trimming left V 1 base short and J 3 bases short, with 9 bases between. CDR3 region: CASSQVLADTGELFF. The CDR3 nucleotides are TGTGCCAGCAGCCAAGTCCTCGCGGACACCGGGGAGCTGTTTTTT.

CDR3 protein: CAWNLDRAYEQYF. CDR3 DNA: TGTGCCTGGAACCTTGACAGAGCCTACGAGCAGTACTTC. The rearrangement joins TRBV30 to TRBJ2-7; D may be TRBD1 (5 bases). There are 13 residues in the CDR3. Trimming left V 4 bases short and J 2 bases short, with 12 bases between. Germline V gene sequence: CDR1 GTSNPN, CDR2 SVGIG (reference sequence).

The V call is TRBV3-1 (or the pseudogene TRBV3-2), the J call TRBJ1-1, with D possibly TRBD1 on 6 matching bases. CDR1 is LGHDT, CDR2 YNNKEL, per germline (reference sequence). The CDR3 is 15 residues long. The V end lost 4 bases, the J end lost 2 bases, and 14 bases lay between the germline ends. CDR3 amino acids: CASSLRTGRNTEAFF. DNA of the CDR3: TGTGCCAGCAGCCTCCGAACAGGGCGAAACACTGAAGCTTTCTTT.

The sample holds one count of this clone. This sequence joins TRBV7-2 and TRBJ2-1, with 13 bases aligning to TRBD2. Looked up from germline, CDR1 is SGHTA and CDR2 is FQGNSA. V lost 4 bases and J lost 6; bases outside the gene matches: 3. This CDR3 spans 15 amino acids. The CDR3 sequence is CASSWTSGGVNEQFF. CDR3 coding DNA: TGTGCCAGCAGCTGGACTAGCGGGGGAGTCAATGAGCAGTTCTTC.